This entry is about one T cell receptor beta chain. The source of the sample is a study of cytomegalovirus exposure and HLA in healthy donors. Overall study: Of the donors genotyped, some 400 in all, over 80% fell in the Caucasian-associated ancestry cluster.

PCR amplification relied on 60 Vbeta primers (plus 13 Jbeta primers). Sequenced by immunoSEQ multiplex PCR; TCRdb stores in-frame clones only, minus some. The sample holds under 150,000 clones, 60% to 80% seen once. This receptor was taken from a woman in her thirties or forties in good health and CMV-seropositive. The sample taken for sequencing was PBMCs.

The CDR3 DNA reads TGTGCCAGCAGTTACTCGAGATCCCCTGGGGCCAACGTCCTGACTTTC. Encoded protein: CASSYSRSPGANVLTF. The V gene is TRBV6-5, the J gene TRBJ2-6, with D uncertain. Germline-derived CDR1 and CDR2 are MNHEY and SVGAGI. This CDR3 has 16 amino acids. V lost 0 bases and J lost 2, with 8 bases in between.